One sample yielded the 6 T cell receptor beta chains listed below, sequenced in a study of blood T cell repertoires in COVID-19. Method: immunoSEQ multiplex PCR; TCRdb's copy keeps in-frame clones and lacks some. Of more than 80,000 clones detected, roughly four fifths appear once; the ten largest clones hold 15% to 20%. The source material was peripheral blood. The source of these receptors is a woman of 80 years or more with active or convalescent COVID-19.

This rearrangement joins TRBV6-2 or TRBV6-3 to TRBJ2-5, with 12 nucleotides matching TRBD2. Germline V gene lookup returns CDR1 MNHEY and CDR2 SVGEGT. This CDR3 contains 16 residues. V lost 3 bases, J lost 2 bases, and 4 bases stayed unmatched. CDR3 nucleotide sequence: TGTGCCAGCAGTTATGTCGGACTAGCGGGGCAAGAGACCCAGTACTTC. It encodes CASSYVGLAGQETQYF.

The chain links TRBV3-1 (or the pseudogene TRBV3-2) to TRBJ1-1, with 9 nucleotides matching TRBD1. This CDR3 contains 21 residues. V lost 0 bases and J lost 0; bases outside the gene matches: 17. CDR1 is LGHDT and CDR2 is YNNKEL in the germline V gene (reference sequence). CDR3 sequence: CASSQESPRTDRGDMNTEAFF. CDR3 coding DNA: TGTGCCAGCAGCCAAGAGTCCCCCCGAACGGACAGGGGCGACATGAACACTGAAGCTTTCTTT.

This chain joins TRBV21-1 and TRBJ1-6. TRBV21-1 is classified as a pseudogene. This CDR3 has 15 amino acids. This chain's CDR3 is CASSKARGVRSPLHF. The DNA for the CDR3 is TGTGCCAGCAGCAAAGCGCGGGGCGTTCGGTCACCCCTCCACTTT.

The rearrangement links TRBV25-1 to TRBJ2-1; D possibly corresponds to TRBD2 (5 bases). The V gene's germline CDR1 is MGHDK and CDR2 SYGVNS. V lost 1 base and J lost 5, with 12 bases in between. The CDR3 spans 15 residues. The CDR3 DNA is TGTGCCAGCAGTGAATTCTCCGGGGATAACAATGAGCAGTTCTTC. This gives the protein CASSEFSGDNNEQFF.

This clone was seen repeatedly, ten times or more. The rearrangement links TRBV6-5 to TRBJ1-5; 9 nucleotides agree with TRBD1. CDR3 length: 14 amino acids. From germline, CDR1 is MNHEY and CDR2 SVGAGI. Trimming took 2 bases from V and 12 from J; bases not matched to a gene: 8. CDR3 residues: CASSYIGRQGVQHF. CDR3 in DNA: TGTGCCAGCAGTTACATAGGCCGACAGGGGGTCCAGCATTTT.

This clone occurred once. The chain recombines TRBV4-2 with TRBJ1-1; the match to TRBD1 covers 7 bases. Germline V gene data show CDR1 as LGHNA and CDR2 as YNFKEQ. Trimming cost V 4 bases and J 0 bases; bases outside gene matches: 8. The CDR3 is 16 residues long. CDR3 protein: CASSPDPGQMNTEAFF. The CDR3 DNA reads TGTGCCAGCAGCCCAGATCCGGGACAGATGAACACTGAAGCTTTCTTT.